Listed below are T cell receptor beta chains from one sample, sequenced in a study of blood T cell repertoires in COVID-19. Only in-frame clones appear in the TCRdb table, and some are missing; sequencing was by immunoSEQ multiplex PCR. The table has about 260,000 clones, about 87% seen once. Material for sequencing was peripheral blood. The receptors originated from a woman aged 40 to 49 who had recovered from COVID-19. Each CDR3 is given without its conserved first and last residue. Each record gives: V gene, J gene, CDR3 protein.

TRBV13	TRBJ2-1	ASSLAASGDEQF
TRBV18	TRBJ2-3	ASSLVRASRATDTQY
TRBV2	TRBJ2-7	ASSRDRGSEQY
TRBV6-2/TRBV6-3	TRBJ1-1	ASSHGSSEAF
TRBV12-2	TRBJ2-1	ASRSRPGQTYNEQF
TRBV5-1	TRBJ2-1	ASSLGGTGYNEQF
TRBV6-5	TRBJ1-5	ASSYGRGPNQPQH
TRBV12-5	TRBJ1-5	ASGADSNQPQH
TRBV11-2	TRBJ2-5	ASSPSVQETQY
TRBV7-2	TRBJ2-5	ASRRGANQETQY
TRBV18	TRBJ2-3	ASSQAGGPADTQY
TRBV5-6	TRBJ2-7	ASSFGQTTYEQY
TRBV9	TRBJ1-2	ASSRTGDLVGYT
TRBV29-1	TRBJ2-3	SVEGRSQRADTQY
TRBV3-1/TRBV3-2	TRBJ1-2	ASSWTGYRGGYT
TRBV7-8	TRBJ2-7	ASSLGGEADEQY
TRBV30	TRBJ2-2	AWSLRLETGELF
TRBV11-2	TRBJ2-3	ASSRQGESTDTQY
TRBV7-8	TRBJ1-4	ASSLGQGVGEKLF
TRBV10-3	TRBJ1-1	AIRDTVNTEAF
TRBV3-1/TRBV3-2	TRBJ2-7	ASSHAGQGFSYEQY
TRBV7-2	TRBJ2-5	ASSLRRGAGETQY
TRBV10-3	TRBJ1-6	AISRTYNSPLH
TRBV5-6	TRBJ1-2	ASSLVQGYGYT
TRBV6-1	TRBJ2-3	ASSEARTVAGVPVTDTQY
TRBV24-1	TRBJ2-5	ATSASGQQETQY
TRBV4-3	TRBJ1-6	ASSHTTENNSPLH
TRBV19	TRBJ1-2	ASRGSGSYGYT
TRBV19	TRBJ1-2	ASNGRNYGYT
TRBV7-9	TRBJ1-1	ASSPMGQGGGAEAF
TRBV10-3	TRBJ1-1	AIREGTGTGGRNTEAF
TRBV3-1/TRBV3-2	TRBJ2-2	ASSQEPGTSGNTGELF
TRBV3-1/TRBV3-2	TRBJ1-5	ASSPNPWGFLAGNQPQH
TRBV5-5	TRBJ2-4	ASSLGRAASTVAKNIQY
TRBV2	TRBJ2-5	ASSPPGLAASQETQY
TRBV5-4	TRBJ1-2	ASSLAEVDYGYT
TRBV2	TRBJ1-4	ASSDDSEKLF
TRBV2	TRBJ1-2	ASSEWAENGYT
TRBV4-3	TRBJ2-2	ASSQEAGSAGELF
TRBV5-1	TRBJ2-5	ASTQGLRETQY
TRBV5-8	TRBJ1-3	ASNPGTAWHSGNTIY
TRBV5-1	TRBJ1-4	ASSPGDRSNEKLF
TRBV4-2	TRBJ2-3	ASSQEKLAGGGDTQY
TRBV9	TRBJ1-1	ASSWEGGDTEAF
TRBV27	TRBJ2-3	ASGRGGADTQY
TRBV6-1	TRBJ2-5	ASSVRDRGLQETQY